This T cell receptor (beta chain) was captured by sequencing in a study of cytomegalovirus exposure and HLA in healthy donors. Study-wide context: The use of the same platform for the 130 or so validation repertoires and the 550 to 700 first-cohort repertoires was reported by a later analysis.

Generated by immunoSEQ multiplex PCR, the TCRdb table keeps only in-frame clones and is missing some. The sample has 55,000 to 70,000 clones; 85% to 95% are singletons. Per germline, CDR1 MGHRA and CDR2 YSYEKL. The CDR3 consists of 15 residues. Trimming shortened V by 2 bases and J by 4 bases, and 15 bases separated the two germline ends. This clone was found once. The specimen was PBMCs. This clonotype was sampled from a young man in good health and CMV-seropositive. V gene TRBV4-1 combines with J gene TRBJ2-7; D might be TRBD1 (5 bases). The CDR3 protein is CASSQTQAFSYEQYF. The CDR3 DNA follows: TGCGCCAGCAGCCAAACACAGGCCTTTTCTTACGAGCAGTACTTC.